The entry that follows covers one T cell receptor (beta chain) sequence. Antigen unknown. The CDR3 covers 13 residues. The V end lost 1 base, the J end lost 5 bases, and 8 bases lay between the germline ends. Germline V gene data show CDR1 as MDHEN and CDR2 as SYDVKM. The record originates from a study of T cells after yellow fever vaccination. Points from the study as a whole: Compared with primary, the secondary response was weaker and peaked at day 5, not 15. Detected again after the booster were most primary-vaccination clones, at 95% to 98% CD4 and 88% CD8. Abundant clonotypes from the bulk population could contaminate FACS-sorted repertoires.

The authors made TCR cDNA by 5'RACE template switching, adding a universal primer site and UMIs. TCRdb reprocessed the 5' RACE reads via MiXCR and lists one record per CDR3 protein. The sample carries under 550,000 distinct CDR3 sequences, around a fifth recorded once. This TCR was recovered from a young man who received the YFV17D yellow fever vaccine. The sample here was PBMCs, taken roughly 23 days after the first yellow fever vaccination. The chain links TRBV28 to TRBJ2-5; D call uncertain. For the CDR3, the DNA is TGTGCCAGCAGTTTATCGTCTCTGGAGACCCAGTACTTC. Protein product: CASSLSSLETQYF.